The entry that follows covers one T cell receptor beta chain sequence. Antigen specificity is unknown. The CDR3 does not end in the conserved phenylalanine or tryptophan, so this is likely a read error. The DNA is omitted, as the CDR3 cannot be located on it reliably, and the CDR3 follows TCRdb's listing. The CDR3 length is 13 residues, termini included. CDR1 is SGHVS and CDR2 is FQNEAQ in the germline V gene. This sample stems from a study of CD8+CD57+ T cells in acquired aplastic anemia. Study-level information: DNA recovered from sorted CD4+ and CD8+ cells had a mean of 3.2 ug. Study observations and caveats: No significant patient-versus-control difference appeared in CD8+ Simpson's diversity. Patients and controls shared twenty-nine CD8+ CDR3 sequences, highly expressed in patients.

CDR3 and TCR beta VDJ profiling relied on a genomic DNA template. Each CDR3 protein is one row after TCRdb ran MiXCR on the reads. The table lists 270,000 or so distinct CDR3 sequences, approximately 86% of them singletons. In patients chosen for sequencing, flow cytometry had shown CD8+CD57+ cell expansion. Every one of the patients had aplastic anemia (severe, acquired). This receptor was obtained from a human donor with aplastic anemia. The sequencing sample was made of sorted CD4+, CD8+, or CD8+CD57+ T cells (not recorded which) from PBMCs. The rearrangement uses TRBV7-8 and TRBJ2-3; the D call of TRBD1 is as the table states it, not checked on the DNA. The CDR3 sequence is CASRFGGSHAKYY.